Listed below are T cell receptor beta chains from one sample, sequenced in a study of persistence of HIV-infected CD4 T cells. No antigens are known for them. Repertoires were generated with immunoSEQ multiplex PCR, while TCRdb's copy carries only in-frame clones and drops some. Counted here are 7,500 to 8,500 clones, 55% to 65% occurring once; the ten biggest clones make up around 19%. The sample here was CD4+ T cells sorted from PBMCs after roughly 18-hour stimulation, taken from a patient who received antiretroviral therapy. The receptors originated from an adult man with HIV who was CMV-seropositive. CDR3s include the opening cysteine and the closing phenylalanine or tryptophan. The D gene is left open where the match is weak. Only part of the rows carry a size: once, few, many, or a class if the clone is expanded.

j_gene	d_gene	v_gene	abundance	CDR3aa	CDR3nt
TRBJ1-1	NA	TRBV2	NA	CASRAGRNTEAFF	TGTGCCAGTCGGGCAGGGCGGAACACTGAAGCTTTCTTT
TRBJ2-5	NA	TRBV12-3/TRBV12-4	NA	CASSLEEETQYF	TGTGCCAGCAGTTTGGAAGAGGAGACCCAGTACTTC
TRBJ2-7	TRBD1	TRBV5-4	NA	CASSLDRGPYEQYF	TGTGCCAGCAGCTTGGACAGGGGGCCTTACGAGCAGTACTTC
TRBJ1-5	NA	TRBV4-2	NA	CASSQEAGANQPQHF	TGTGCCAGCAGCCAAGAAGCAGGGGCAAATCAGCCCCAGCATTTT
TRBJ1-4	NA	TRBV7-2	medium-sized	CASSSVWGEKLFF	TGTGCCAGCAGCTCCGTTTGGGGAGAAAAACTGTTTTTT
TRBJ2-3	NA	TRBV9	NA	CASSLARTDTQYF	TGTGCCAGCAGCCTAGCCCGGACAGATACGCAGTATTTT
TRBJ1-1	TRBD1	TRBV5-8	NA	CASSAPGQSYNTEAFF	TGTGCCAGCAGCGCCCCGGGACAGTCTTATAACACTGAAGCTTTCTTT
TRBJ2-3	TRBD1	TRBV5-4	NA	CASSFGQVTDTQYF	TGTGCCAGCAGCTTCGGACAGGTTACAGATACGCAGTATTTT
TRBJ1-4	NA	TRBV27	NA	CASSFTPWEKLFF	TGTGCCAGCAGTTTCACCCCCTGGGAAAAACTGTTTTTT
TRBJ2-2	NA	TRBV19	NA	CASSKGQQNTGELFF	TGTGCCAGTAGTAAGGGTCAGCAGAACACCGGGGAGCTGTTTTTT
TRBJ1-3	NA	TRBV5-1	few	CASSPAGTLGNTIYF	TGCGCCAGCAGCCCGGCCGGGACACTCGGAAACACCATATATTTT
TRBJ2-5	NA	TRBV30	NA	CAWSVGPTRTQYF	TGTGCCTGGAGTGTCGGACCGACCCGGACCCAGTACTTC
TRBJ1-2	NA	TRBV20-1	NA	CSASLAYRNFYGYTF	TGCAGTGCTAGTCTTGCGTACAGGAACTTCTATGGCTACACCTTC
TRBJ2-5	NA	TRBV3-1/TRBV3-2	NA	CASSQAAGGETQYF	TGTGCCAGCAGCCAGGCTGCAGGGGGGGAGACCCAGTACTTC
TRBJ2-3	TRBD1	TRBV6-2/TRBV6-3	medium-sized	CASSPNRGRSDTQYF	TGTGCCAGCAGTCCAAACAGGGGGCGCTCCGATACGCAGTATTTT
TRBJ2-7	NA	TRBV6-5	NA	CASGRGFSSYEQYF	TGTGCCAGCGGCCGGGGATTCTCCTCCTACGAGCAGTACTTC
TRBJ2-2	TRBD1	TRBV19	NA	CASSIDRATGVNTGELFF	TGTGCCAGTAGTATAGATAGGGCGACAGGGGTCAACACCGGGGAGCTGTTTTTT
TRBJ1-5	NA	TRBV7-2	NA	CASSPYLDSVQPQHF	TGTGCCAGCAGCCCCTACCTCGACAGTGTTCAGCCCCAGCATTTT
TRBJ2-1	TRBD2	TRBV6-5	large	CASSSGTSEFF	TGTGCCAGCAGCTCCGGGACTAGCGAGTTCTTC
TRBJ2-3	NA	TRBV25-1	medium-sized	CASSKDRSPVGDTQYF	TGTGCCAGCAGCAAAGACAGGTCCCCGGTTGGAGATACGCAGTATTTT
TRBJ1-1	NA	TRBV30	NA	CAFHPYPGLMNTEAFF	TGTGCCTTCCACCCCTACCCGGGCCTAATGAACACTGAAGCTTTCTTT
TRBJ1-4	NA	TRBV6-5	NA	CASSWGRRNEKLFF	TGTGCCAGCAGTTGGGGACGGCGTAATGAAAAACTGTTTTTT
TRBJ2-7	TRBD2	TRBV27	few	CASRRLAGNYEQYF	TGTGCCAGCAGGCGCCTAGCGGGAAACTACGAGCAGTACTTC
TRBJ2-2	NA	TRBV30	NA	CAWGLGGGPGELFF	TGTGCCTGGGGACTAGGGGGAGGTCCCGGGGAGCTGTTTTTT
TRBJ2-2	TRBD2	TRBV6-6	medium-sized	CASSRSGLAGNTGELFF	TGTGCCAGCAGTCGGAGCGGACTAGCGGGGAACACCGGGGAGCTGTTTTTT
TRBJ2-7	TRBD1	TRBV10-3	NA	CAIRTGGSSYEQYF	TGTGCCATCAGGACAGGGGGAAGCTCCTACGAGCAGTACTTC
TRBJ2-2	NA	TRBV7-2	NA	CASSQKSQGSTNTGELFF	TGTGCCAGCAGCCAAAAATCCCAGGGGTCGACGAACACCGGGGAGCTGTTTTTT
TRBJ1-3	TRBD1	TRBV13	NA	CASSLRTGGLGNTIYF	TGTGCCAGCAGCTTACGCACAGGGGGCCTTGGAAACACCATATATTTT
TRBJ1-6	TRBD1	TRBV4-2	NA	CASSQEYTGVYNSPLHF	TGTGCCAGCAGCCAAGAGTACACAGGGGTCTATAATTCACCCCTCCACTTT
TRBJ1-1	TRBD1	TRBV9	NA	CASSVGSRGRDWGTEAFF	TGTGCCAGCAGCGTAGGTAGCAGGGGGCGCGATTGGGGCACTGAAGCTTTCTTT
TRBJ2-6	TRBD2	TRBV18	NA	CASSPAGGIPGANVLTF	TGTGCCAGCTCACCTGCGGGAGGAATCCCTGGGGCCAACGTCCTGACTTTC
TRBJ2-3	NA	TRBV15	few	CATSPKAAGGGDTQYF	TGTGCCACCAGCCCAAAAGCAGCAGGGGGGGGAGATACGCAGTATTTT
TRBJ1-1	NA	TRBV6-5	NA	CASRTAGTNTEAFF	TGTGCCAGCCGTACAGCGGGAACGAACACTGAAGCTTTCTTT